This T cell receptor beta chain emerged from a study of identical twins. Study outcomes and limitations: Findings depended on cross-sectional statistics rather than tracking the same donors. Out-of-frame beta sequences exhibited a weaker degree of excess twin sharing. Fewer insertions characterized abundant cord blood beta clonotypes, whereas memory repertoires showed none.

This clonotype has ten or more counts. Its antigen is not identified. It was template switching that added a universal primer site, and there were unique molecular identifiers on the cDNA. TCRdb re-analysed the 5' RACE reads in MiXCR, keeping a single row per CDR3 protein. The sample records roughly 150,000 distinct CDR3 sequences, 3.5% being singletons. Trimming took 4 bases from V and 5 from J, leaving 17 bases between them. CDR1 and CDR2 (germline): ENHRY, SYGVKD. The CDR3 runs 15 residues. The V call is TRBV10-3, the J call TRBJ1-1; possibly TRBD1 for D (6 bases). The sequence was collected from a man younger than 35 in good health. Sequencing was performed on memory T cells sorted from blood. The CDR3 sequence is CAISGHGTQRTEAFF. CDR3 in DNA: TGTGCCATCAGTGGGCACGGGACACAGAGGACTGAAGCTTTCTTT.